These 22 T cell receptor beta chains came from one sample sequenced in a study of regulatory T cells in long-lasting Graves disease. To make TCR beta libraries, researchers used iRepertoire HTBI primers and Arm-PCR of CDR3 regions. TCRdb reprocessed the multiplex PCR reads with MiXCR, giving one entry per CDR3 protein. This table holds almost 450,000 distinct CDR3 sequences, roughly 15% found once. The time point: newly diagnosed GD, antithyroid drugs for less than 3 months. RNA from PBMCs was the source of the TCR library. This sample also belongs to another study, concerning T cells in Graves' hyperthyroidism and ophthalmopathy.

Sequencing was performed on peripheral blood mononuclear cells (PBMCs), taken at new diagnosis, from a patient treated with antithyroid drugs. Every receptor here comes from a woman in her thirties with Graves disease.

On this clonotype: A much larger clone differs by one base, so this may be a read error. The chain carries TRBV20-1 and TRBJ2-3, with D maybe TRBD2 (6 bases). The better agreement between TRBJ2-7 and the DNA end casts doubt on the J call. The CDR3 contains 15 residues. Germline V gene sequence: CDR1 DFQATT, CDR2 SNEGSKA (reference sequence). The CDR3 coding sequence is TGCAGTTCCCAAGCCGGGGGACGGCGTAGGGATGAGCAGTACTTC. As protein: CSSQAGGRRRDEQYF.

The rearrangement joins TRBV25-1 to TRBJ2-2; 8 bases fit TRBD1. Germline V gene data show CDR1 as MGHDK and CDR2 as SYGVNS. V lost 4 bases, J lost 2 bases, and 9 bases stayed unmatched. The CDR3 is 17 residues long. CDR3 in amino acids: CASSAYRAGGNTGELFF. CDR3 in DNA: TGTGCCAGCAGTGCCTACCGGGCAGGGGGCAACACCGGGGAGCTGTTTTTT. Full variable domain (rest looked up from reference TRBV25-1 and TRBJ2-2): EADIYQTPRYLVIGTGKKITLECSQTMGHDKMYWYQQDPGMELHLIHYSYGVNSTEKGDLSSESTVSRIRTEHFPLTLESARPSHTSQYLCASSAYRAGGNTGELFFGEGSRLTVL.

Many counts were recorded for this clonotype. The rearrangement joins TRBV11-2 to TRBJ2-5, with a possible D match to TRBD2 (7 bases). The germline V and J ends were trimmed by 7 bases and 5 bases, with 14 bases remaining between them. CDR1 and CDR2 from the germline V gene are SGHAT and FQNNGV. The CDR3 spans 13 residues. In DNA, the CDR3 is TGTGCCAGCACCCGGGGGGCCCGGGAGACCCAGTACTTC. Residues: CASTRGARETQYF.

This clonotype has a count of ten or more. The chain combines TRBV6-1 with TRBJ1-5, with a possible D match to TRBD1 (6 bases). Trimming took off 1 base at V and 2 bases at J, with 12 bases between the two ends. This CDR3 contains 16 residues. Germline CDR1 is MNHNS and CDR2 is SASEGT. The CDR3 region has the DNA TGTGCCAGCAGTGAAGTTGGGGGCGCCGGCAATCAGCCCCAGCATTTT. As protein: CASSEVGGAGNQPQHF.

The chain carries TRBV24-1 and TRBJ2-1, with TRBD1 matching over 7 bases. V was pared by 1 base and J by 5 bases, with 4 bases of the junction left unmatched. Germline assignment: CDR1 KGHDR and CDR2 SFDVKD. The CDR3 is 15 amino acids. CDR3 region: CATSDLGGRDNEQFF. Here the CDR3 DNA reads TGTGCCACCAGTGATTTAGGGGGCAGGGACAATGAGCAGTTCTTC.

The genes are TRBV7-9 and TRBJ2-7, with 8 bases fitting TRBD2. CDR1 is SEHNR, CDR2 FQNEAQ, per germline (reference sequence). Trimming took 5 bases from V and 7 from J; bases not matched to a gene: 25. The CDR3 is made up of 19 amino acids. The CDR3 loop is CASSTSLGSGGSSTGEQYF. The CDR3 bases are TGTGCCAGCAGCACCTCATTGGGGAGCGGGGGATCCTCTACTGGGGAGCAGTACTTC.

J is TRBJ1-4 and V is TRBV6-1; TRBD1 might be the D (5 bases). Germline-derived CDR1 and CDR2 are MNHNS and SASEGT. This CDR3 contains 16 residues. V lost 5 bases to trimming and J lost 0 bases, with 13 bases between them. In nucleotides, the CDR3 is TGTGCCAGCAGTCCGAAAGTAGGGGCAACTAATGAAAAACTGTTTTTT. Amino acid sequence: CASSPKVGATNEKLFF.

This clonotype was counted many times. This chain uses TRBV20-1 with TRBJ2-5; the D gene is possibly TRBD2 (5 bases). CDR1 is DFQATT, CDR2 SNEGSKA, per germline (reference sequence). The V end lost 3 bases, the J end lost 5 bases, and 19 bases lay between the germline ends. This CDR3 comprises 15 residues. CDR3 sequence (DNA): TGCAGTGCTAGCCCAAGCGGTTCCCCAGCGGAGACCCAGTACTTC. It translates to CSASPSGSPAETQYF.

This clonotype was seen at least ten times. V usage is TRBV18 and J usage is TRBJ2-7, with D possibly being TRBD1 (6 bases). The CDR3 is made up of 13 amino acids. Deletions cut 8 bases from V and 5 bases from J, with 16 bases between. Germline V gives CDR1 KGHSH, CDR2 LQKENI. CDR3: CASRVNRDNEQYF. The DNA for the CDR3 is TGTGCCAGCCGAGTAAACAGGGACAACGAGCAGTACTTC.

This clonotype was counted ten times or more. The genes are TRBV11-3 and TRBJ2-3, with D perhaps assigned TRBD1 or TRBD2 (5 bases each). Germline CDR1 and CDR2: SGHNT and YENEEA. Trimming removed 1 base from V and 1 base from J, with 9 bases in between. The CDR3 runs to 15 residues. CDR3 region: CASSLGLGGTDTQYF. DNA of the CDR3: TGTGCCAGCAGCTTAGGTCTGGGGGGCACAGATACGCAGTATTTT.

This clonotype was picked up many times. The J gene is TRBJ1-3, the V gene TRBV6-1; D remains ambiguous. The germline V gene encodes CDR1 MNHNS and CDR2 SASEGT. The V end was cut by 8 bases, the J end by 0 bases, with 14 bases between. The CDR3 has 15 residues. The CDR3 sequence: CASCWTASSGNTIYF. The CDR3 DNA reads as TGTGCCAGCTGCTGGACGGCGAGCTCTGGAAACACCATATATTTT.

This clonotype was detected a few times. The gene calls are TRBV20-1 and TRBJ2-3, with D possibly matching TRBD2 (6 bases). Deletions cut 1 base from V and 0 bases from J, with 14 bases between. The germline V gene encodes CDR1 DFQATT and CDR2 SNEGSKA (reference sequence). The CDR3 sequence is 16 residues long. CDR3 region: CSARGRVGTSTDTQYF. The CDR3 DNA reads TGCAGTGCTAGAGGTCGGGTGGGGACTAGCACAGATACGCAGTATTTT.

This sequence joins TRBV20-1 and TRBJ2-3; 10 bases align to TRBD2. The V and J ends lost 0 bases and 6 bases, in that order; junction bases with no gene match: 6. Germline lookup yields CDR1 DFQATT and CDR2 SNEGSKA (reference sequence). This CDR3 is 15 amino acids long. CDR3 loop: CSARDPAGGGDTQYF. As DNA, the CDR3 is TGCAGTGCTAGAGATCCAGCGGGAGGGGGGGATACGCAGTATTTT.

This clonotype appeared many times. The chain joins TRBV6-2 or TRBV6-3 to TRBJ2-7; 11 bases line up with TRBD2. The length of the CDR3 is 15 residues. CDR1 and CDR2 from the germline V gene are MNHEY and SVGEGT. V was clipped by 5 bases and J by 5 bases; unmatched bases: 8. The CDR3 region has the DNA TGTGCCAGCAGTGAGACAACTAGCGGGAGCCACGAGCAGTACTTC. Its translation: CASSETTSGSHEQYF.

In this sample, this clonotype turned up many times. The chain is built from TRBV5-1 and TRBJ2-7; 8 positions agree with TRBD2. The CDR3 runs to 15 residues. The V segment lost 2 bases and the J segment 4 bases; nucleotides outside the gene matches: 8. Germline V gene data show CDR1 as SGHRS and CDR2 as YFSETQ. CDR3 bases: TGCGCCAGCAGCTTTCCGGGACTAGTACCGTACGAGCAGTACTTC. It is translated as CASSFPGLVPYEQYF.

The chain links TRBV20-1 to TRBJ2-1, with TRBD2 identical over 8 bases. Per germline, CDR1 DFQATT and CDR2 SNEGSKA (reference sequence). The CDR3 is 13 residues long. V trimming: 1 base; J trimming: 8 bases; junction bases outside the gene matches: 4. The DNA for the CDR3 is TGCAGTGCTAGAGGAGAGCGGGGGCATGAGCAGTTCTTC. Residues: CSARGERGHEQFF.

This clonotype appeared many times. This chain uses TRBV30 with TRBJ1-1; a possible D gene is TRBD1 (5 bases). The V and J ends lost 0 bases and 6 bases respectively, with 20 bases between them. Germline CDR1 reads GTSNPN; CDR2 reads SVGIG (reference sequence). The CDR3 spans 16 residues. DNA of the CDR3: TGTGCCTGGAGTGTACTGGGGGGGTTGGTGAAGGCTGAAGCTTTCTTT. Translation gives CAWSVLGGLVKAEAFF.

This clonotype was observed a handful of times. A much more abundant neighbour one base away suggests this may be a read error. The rearrangement joins TRBV7-2 to TRBJ1-1; D is uncertain. In germline, CDR1 is SGHTA, CDR2 FQGNSA. The CDR3 consists of 12 residues. The CDR3, as DNA: TGTGCCAGCAGCTTAGTTCACACTGAAGCTCTCTTT. Translation: CASSLVHTEALF.

This clonotype was counted many times. The chain recombines TRBV3-1 with TRBJ1-1; tentatively, D is TRBD1 (5 bases). The CDR3 extends over 14 amino acids. Trimming left V 7 bases short and J 1 base short, with 13 bases between. In germline, CDR1 is LGHDT, CDR2 YNNKEL (reference sequence). The CDR3 region is CASNLRDRNTEAFF. DNA for the CDR3: TGTGCCAGCAACCTCAGGGACCGGAACACTGAAGCTTTCTTT. The full variable domain, completed using reference TRBV3-1 and TRBJ1-1, is DTAVSQTPKYLVTQMGNDKSIKCEQNLGHDTMYWYKQDSKKFLKIMFSYNNKELIINETVPNRFSPKSPDKAHLNLHINSLELGDSAVYFCASNLRDRNTEAFFGQGTRLTVV.

The sample holds many counts of this clonotype. This chain uses TRBV20-1 with TRBJ2-1; 8 bases match TRBD2. Germline V lookup: CDR1 DFQATT, CDR2 SNEGSKA (reference sequence). Trimming took 1 base from V and 3 from J; bases not matched to a gene: 11. CDR3 length equals 17 residues. CDR3 nucleotide sequence: TGCAGTGCTAGAGTCCCTCCTACTAGCGGAGTCTACAATGAGCAGTTCTTC. Translating gives CSARVPPTSGVYNEQFF.

This clonotype was detected ten times or more. The gene calls are TRBV2 and TRBJ1-2; D is ambiguous. The CDR3 consists of 15 residues. Per germline, CDR1 SNHLY and CDR2 FYNNEI. Deletions cut 7 bases from V and 8 bases from J, with 23 bases between. The CDR3 region is CASTRENSRVEGYTF. The CDR3 bases are TGTGCCAGCACCCGAGAGAACAGCCGAGTGGAGGGCTACACCTTC.

For this clonotype: One base away lies a much larger clone, so this may be a sequencing read error. DNA of the CDR3: TGTGCCAGCAGTCACTCGGGGGGTCCCATAACCTACGAGCAGTACTTC. It encodes CASSHSGGPITYEQYF. The chain links TRBV6-4 to TRBJ2-7; the match to TRBD2 covers 7 bases. This CDR3 is built from 16 residues. The V gene's germline CDR1 is MRHNA and CDR2 SNTAGT.